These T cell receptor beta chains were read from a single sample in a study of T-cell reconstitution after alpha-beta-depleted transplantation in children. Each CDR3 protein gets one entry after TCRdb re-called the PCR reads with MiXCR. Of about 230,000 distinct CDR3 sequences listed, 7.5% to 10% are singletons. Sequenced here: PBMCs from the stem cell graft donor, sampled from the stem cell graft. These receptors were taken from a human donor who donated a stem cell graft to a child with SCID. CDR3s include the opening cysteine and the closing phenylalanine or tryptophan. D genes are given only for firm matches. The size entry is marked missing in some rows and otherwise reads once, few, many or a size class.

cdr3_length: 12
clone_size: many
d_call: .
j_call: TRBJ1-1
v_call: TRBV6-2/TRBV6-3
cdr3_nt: TGTGCCAGCAGTTATTACGGGACTGAAGCTTTCTTT
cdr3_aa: CASSYYGTEAFF

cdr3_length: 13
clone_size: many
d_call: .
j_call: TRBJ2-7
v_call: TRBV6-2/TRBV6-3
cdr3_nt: TGTGCCAGCAGCCCAGGGTGGTCCTACGAGCAGTACTTC
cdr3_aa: CASSPGWSYEQYF

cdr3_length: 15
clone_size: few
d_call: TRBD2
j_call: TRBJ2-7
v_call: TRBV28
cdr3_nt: TGTGCCAGCAGTTCCCCGCAGGGAGGGGTCCACGAGCAGTACTTC
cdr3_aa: CASSSPQGGVHEQYF

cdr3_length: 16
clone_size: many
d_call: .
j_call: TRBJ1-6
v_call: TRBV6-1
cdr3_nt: TGTGCCAGCAGGGGCGCTGTCGGGTCCCAAAATTCACCCCTCCACTTT
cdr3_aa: CASRGAVGSQNSPLHF

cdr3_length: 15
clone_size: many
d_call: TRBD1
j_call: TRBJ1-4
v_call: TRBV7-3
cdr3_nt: TGTGCCACCCCGGGGCAGGGGGGAGGCGGAGGAAAACTGTTTTTT
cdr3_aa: CATPGQGGGGGKLFF

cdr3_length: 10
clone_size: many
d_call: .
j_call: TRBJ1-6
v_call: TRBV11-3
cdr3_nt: TGTGGAGGCGCCAATTCACCCCTCCACTTT
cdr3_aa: CGGANSPLHF

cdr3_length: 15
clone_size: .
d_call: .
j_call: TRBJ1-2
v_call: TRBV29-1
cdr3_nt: TGCAGCGTTGCCAGAAGGGGCCTAGGTGCCTATGGCTACACCTTC
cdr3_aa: CSVARRGLGAYGYTF

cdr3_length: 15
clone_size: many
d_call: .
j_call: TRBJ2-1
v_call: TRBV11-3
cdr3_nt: TGTGCCAGCAGCCAGATGGGGGTTACCTACAATGAGCAGTTCTTC
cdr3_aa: CASSQMGVTYNEQFF

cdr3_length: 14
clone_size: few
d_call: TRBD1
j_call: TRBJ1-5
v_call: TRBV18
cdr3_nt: TGTGCCAGCTCACCTCGGACAGGGGGTCAGCCCCAGCATTTT
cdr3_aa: CASSPRTGGQPQHF

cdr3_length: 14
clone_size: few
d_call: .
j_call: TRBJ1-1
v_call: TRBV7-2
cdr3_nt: TGTGCCAGCAGCACCGGGGGATCGGACACTGAAGCTTTCTTT
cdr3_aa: CASSTGGSDTEAFF

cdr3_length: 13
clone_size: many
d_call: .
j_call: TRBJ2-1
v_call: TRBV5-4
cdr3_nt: TGTGCCAGCAGCTTGGAGTCTAGCTATGAGCAGTTCTTC
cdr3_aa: CASSLESSYEQFF

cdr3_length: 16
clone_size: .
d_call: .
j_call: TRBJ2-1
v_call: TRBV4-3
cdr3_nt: TGCGCCAGCAGCCAAGATCTAGGGGTCCAACGGGGTGAGCAGTTCTTC
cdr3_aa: CASSQDLGVQRGEQFF

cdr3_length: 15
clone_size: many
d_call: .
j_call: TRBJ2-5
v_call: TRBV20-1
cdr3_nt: TGCAGTGCTATCCGACAGCGCCCAAATCAAGAGACCCAGTACTTC
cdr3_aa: CSAIRQRPNQETQYF

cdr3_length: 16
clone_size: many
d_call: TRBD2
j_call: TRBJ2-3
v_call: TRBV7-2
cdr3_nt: TGTGCCAGCAGCTGGGGACTAGCGGGGGTGACAGATACGCAGTATTTT
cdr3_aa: CASSWGLAGVTDTQYF

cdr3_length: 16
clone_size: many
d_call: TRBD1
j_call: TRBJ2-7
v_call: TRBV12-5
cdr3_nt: TGTGCTAGTGGTTACCATCAGGGGGCAATTCCGTCCGAGCAGTACTTC
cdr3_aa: CASGYHQGAIPSEQYF

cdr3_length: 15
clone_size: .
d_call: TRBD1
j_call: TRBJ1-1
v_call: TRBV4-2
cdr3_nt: TGTGCCAGCAGCCAGCCGGGACAGGGTAACACTGAAGCTTTCTTT
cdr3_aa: CASSQPGQGNTEAFF

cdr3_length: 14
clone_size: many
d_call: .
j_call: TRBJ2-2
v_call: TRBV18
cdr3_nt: TGTGCCAGCTCACAAACATCGAACACCGGGGAGCTGTTTTTT
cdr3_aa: CASSQTSNTGELFF

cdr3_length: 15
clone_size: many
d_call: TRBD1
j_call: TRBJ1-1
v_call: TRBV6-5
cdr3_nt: TGTGCCAGCAGTTCGACCGGGACAGGGAACACTGAAGCTTTCTTT
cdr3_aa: CASSSTGTGNTEAFF

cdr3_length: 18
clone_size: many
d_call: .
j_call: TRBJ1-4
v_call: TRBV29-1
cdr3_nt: TGCAGCGTTGTTAGGCCGAAGCGAAACCCACCAACTAATGAAAAACTGTTTTTT
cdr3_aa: CSVVRPKRNPPTNEKLFF

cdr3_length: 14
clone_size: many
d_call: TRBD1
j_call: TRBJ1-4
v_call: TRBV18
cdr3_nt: TGTGCCAGCTCAGCGGGACAGGTGCATGAAAAACTGTTTTTT
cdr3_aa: CASSAGQVHEKLFF

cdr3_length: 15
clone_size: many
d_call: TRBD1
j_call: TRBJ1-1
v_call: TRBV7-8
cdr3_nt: TGTGCCAGCAGCGGCGGGACAGGGGATAACACTGAAGCTTTCTTT
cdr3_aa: CASSGGTGDNTEAFF

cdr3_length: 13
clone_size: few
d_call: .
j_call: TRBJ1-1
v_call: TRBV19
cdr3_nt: TGTGCCAGCCGGATACAGGGTTTCACTGAAGCTTTCTTT
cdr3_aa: CASRIQGFTEAFF

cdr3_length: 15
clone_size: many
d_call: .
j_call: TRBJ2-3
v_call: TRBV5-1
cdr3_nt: TGCGCCAGCAGCTTGGTGAAGCCTAGCACAGATACGCAGTATTTT
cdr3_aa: CASSLVKPSTDTQYF

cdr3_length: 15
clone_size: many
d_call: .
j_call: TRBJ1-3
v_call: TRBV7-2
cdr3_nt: TGTGCCAGCAGCTACCTCGAGGGCATTGGAAACACCATATATTTT
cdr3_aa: CASSYLEGIGNTIYF

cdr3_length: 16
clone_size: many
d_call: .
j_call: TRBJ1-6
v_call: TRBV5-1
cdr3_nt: TGCGCCAGCAGCCCGGCCCCCGGGGGGCAGAATTCACCCCTCCACTTT
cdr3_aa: CASSPAPGGQNSPLHF